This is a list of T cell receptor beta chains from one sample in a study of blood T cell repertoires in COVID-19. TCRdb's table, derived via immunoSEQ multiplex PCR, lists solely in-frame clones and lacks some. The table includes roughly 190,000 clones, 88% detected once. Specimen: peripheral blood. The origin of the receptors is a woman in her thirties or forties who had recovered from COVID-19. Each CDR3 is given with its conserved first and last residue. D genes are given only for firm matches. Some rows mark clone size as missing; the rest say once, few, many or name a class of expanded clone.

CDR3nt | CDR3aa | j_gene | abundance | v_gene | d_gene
TGTGCCTGGAGAGAATTGGACACCTTCTCACTTCTCTCCTACGAGCAGTACTTC | CAWRELDTFSLLSYEQYF | TRBJ2-7 | . | TRBV30 | .
TGCGCCAGCAGCCAAGATATTGAGACTAGCGGGAGGGCCGACACCGGGGAGCTGTTTTTT | CASSQDIETSGRADTGELFF | TRBJ2-2 | . | TRBV4-3 | TRBD2
TGCGCCAGCGTTCGGTTTCAGCGGGAGAGGTACAATGAGCAGTTCTTC | CASVRFQRERYNEQFF | TRBJ2-1 | few | TRBV10-1 | TRBD2
TGTGCCAGCAGCCAAGGGGAATATAGCAATCAGCCCCAGCATTTT | CASSQGEYSNQPQHF | TRBJ1-5 | . | TRBV27 | .
TGTGCCAGCAGCCAAGACAGGGGCAAATATAATTCACCCCTCCACTTT | CASSQDRGKYNSPLHF | TRBJ1-6 | . | TRBV3-1/TRBV3-2 | .
TGTGCCAGCAGTTTGACAGGGGCTGCAATCTTTAGCAATCAGCCCCAGCATTTT | CASSLTGAAIFSNQPQHF | TRBJ1-5 | few | TRBV27 | TRBD1
TGTGCCAGCAGCTTAGAAGCCGGTTCTGGAAACACCATATATTTT | CASSLEAGSGNTIYF | TRBJ1-3 | . | TRBV7-2 | .
TGCGCCAGCAGCCAAGATAGTCTAGCGGGAGTACGGGAGCAGTACTTC | CASSQDSLAGVREQYF | TRBJ2-7 | . | TRBV4-1 | TRBD2
TGCGCCAGCAGCCAATCGAATCGGGGGAATCAGCCCCAGCATTTT | CASSQSNRGNQPQHF | TRBJ1-5 | . | TRBV4-3 | .
TGTGCCAGCAGCCAAGAACTCCCGGGAAAGATTCGCAATCAGCCCCAGCATTTT | CASSQELPGKIRNQPQHF | TRBJ1-5 | . | TRBV4-2 | .
TGTGCCAGCTCACCAGGGGCCAATGAGCAGTTCTTC | CASSPGANEQFF | TRBJ2-1 | . | TRBV18 | .
TGTGCCAGCGGGTGGGACAGGGGGCTTACTGAAGCTTTCTTT | CASGWDRGLTEAFF | TRBJ1-1 | . | TRBV2 | TRBD1
TGCGCCAGCAGCTTAACTACCACGGGCACCGGGGAGCTGTTTTTT | CASSLTTTGTGELFF | TRBJ2-2 | . | TRBV5-1 | .